A single sample gave rise to the 9 T cell receptor beta chains below, sequenced in a study of blood T cell repertoires in COVID-19. The data were produced by immunoSEQ multiplex PCR, yet TCRdb's version contains in-frame clones alone and is incomplete. The profile shows some 220,000 clones, 80% to 85% of them singletons. The sample was peripheral blood. Source of these receptors: a woman in her sixties who had recovered from COVID-19.

The chain employs TRBV9 and TRBJ2-5; a possible D gene is TRBD1 (6 bases). The germline V gene has CDR1 SGDLS and CDR2 YYNGEE. V was clipped by 0 bases and J by 1 base, with 7 bases between them. The CDR3 contains 14 residues. Here the CDR3 reads CASSVGDTQETQYF. CDR3 nucleotide sequence: TGTGCCAGCAGCGTAGGGGACACCCAAGAGACCCAGTACTTC.

The chain is built from TRBV2 and TRBJ2-3; no clear D gene. CDR1 SNHLY and CDR2 FYNNEI come from the germline V gene. V lost 5 bases and J 5 bases, leaving 8 bases between the germline ends. CDR3 size: 12 residues. CDR3 loop: CASSLTLDTQYF. DNA for the CDR3: TGTGCCAGCAGTCTGACTTTAGATACGCAGTATTTT. The variable domain in full, with the rest retrieved from reference TRBV2 and TRBJ2-3, is EPEVTQTPSHQVTQMGQEVILRCVPISNHLYFYWYRQILGQKVEFLVSFYNNEISEKSEIFDDQFSVERPDGSNFTLKIRSTKLEDSAMYFCASSLTLDTQYFGPGTRLTVL.

This clone was recorded only once. CDR3 DNA sequence: TGCAGTGCTAGTTGGCAGTCAGGCCCCACCTACGAGCAGTACTTC. It yields the protein CSASWQSGPTYEQYF. V is TRBV20-1 and J is TRBJ2-7; D is unclear. The germline V gene has CDR1 DFQATT and CDR2 SNEGSKA (reference sequence). The germline V and J ends were trimmed by 3 bases and 2 bases, with 17 bases remaining between them. The CDR3 contains 15 residues.

The chain links TRBV12-5 to TRBJ2-2; D may be TRBD2 (5 bases). Per germline, CDR1 LGHNT and CDR2 FRNRAP. Trimming took off 2 bases at V and 3 bases at J, with 13 bases between the two ends. CDR3 length equals 16 residues. The CDR3 coding sequence is TGTGCTAGTGGTTTGTTTGGAGGCAGAGACACCGGGGAGCTGTTTTTT. This gives the protein CASGLFGGRDTGELFF. Full variable domain (outside the CDR3, taken from reference TRBV12-5 and TRBJ2-2): DARVTQTPRHKVTEMGQEVTMRCQPILGHNTVFWYRQTMMQGLELLAYFRNRAPLDDSGMPKDRFSAEMPDATLATLKIQPSEPRDSAVYFCASGLFGGRDTGELFFGEGSRLTVL.

The chain couples TRBV7-2 to TRBJ1-2; TRBD1 matches at 7 bases. This CDR3 has 13 amino acids. Germline loops: CDR1 SGHTA, CDR2 FQGNSA. The ends lost 5 bases at V and 5 bases at J; junction bases unmatched: 5. CDR3 in DNA: TGTGCCAGCAGCCGCGACAGGGCGTATGGCTACACCTTC. This codes for CASSRDRAYGYTF.

The chain recombines TRBV7-9 with TRBJ1-2, with TRBD1 as a possible D gene (5 bases). Trimming pared 0 bases from V and 7 bases from J, leaving 21 bases between. Germline values: CDR1 SEHNR, CDR2 FQNEAQ (reference sequence). The CDR3 contains 17 residues. CDR3 protein: CASSLAGQGRAKAGYTF. The CDR3 bases are TGTGCCAGCAGCTTAGCGGGGCAGGGTCGGGCTAAGGCTGGCTACACCTTC.

This sequence joins TRBV6-2 or TRBV6-3 and TRBJ1-4; the D is unclear. V lost 0 bases and J 1 base, leaving 9 bases between the germline ends. The CDR3 has 16 amino acids. From germline, CDR1 is MNHEY and CDR2 SVGEGT. The DNA for the CDR3 is TGTGCCAGCAGTTACTCGTGGCGGATAACTAATGAAAAACTGTTTTTT. Residues: CASSYSWRITNEKLFF.

This chain uses TRBV11-1 with TRBJ1-1; TRBD1 matches at 9 bases. CDR3 size: 14 residues. Trimming at V came to 4 bases and at J to 5 bases, leaving 5 bases not matched to a gene. CDR1 SGHAT and CDR2 FQDESV come from the germline V gene (reference sequence). The CDR3 is CASSWDRAGTEAFF. The CDR3 region has the DNA TGTGCCAGCAGCTGGGACAGGGCGGGGACTGAAGCTTTCTTT.

This chain connects TRBV6-2 or TRBV6-3 to TRBJ2-7, with 8 bases that match TRBD2. CDR3 size: 14 residues. Losses at the gene ends were 5 bases for V and 4 bases for J; bases not matched to a gene: 7. The germline CDR1 and CDR2 sequences are MNHEY and SVGEGT. The CDR3 DNA follows: TGTGCCAGCAGTCGCAGACGGGGGGGGTACGAGCAGTACTTC. It yields the protein CASSRRRGGYEQYF.